This T cell receptor beta chain is from a study of blood T cell repertoires in COVID-19. Authors' analysis steps: Amplification of reference gene primers was used by the study to estimate nucleated cell counts. This table comes from immunoSEQ multiplex PCR, and its TCRdb copy is limited to in-frame clones, with some not included. The DNA gave D and trimming, while V, J and clone size come from that table. The data show 200,000 to 300,000 clones, approximately 91% seen once. The CDR3 extends over 16 amino acids. V lost 3 bases, J lost 7 bases, and 9 bases stayed unmatched. Germline loops: CDR1 KGHSH, CDR2 LQKENI.

Sequencing used peripheral blood. V gene TRBV18 combines with J gene TRBJ1-6; 7 nucleotides align to TRBD1. The clonotype originates from a human donor in a cohort sampled during active COVID-19. CDR3 protein: CASSPGQGVYNSPLHF. DNA for the CDR3: TGTGCCAGCTCACCCGGGCAGGGGGTGTACAATTCACCCCTCCACTTT.